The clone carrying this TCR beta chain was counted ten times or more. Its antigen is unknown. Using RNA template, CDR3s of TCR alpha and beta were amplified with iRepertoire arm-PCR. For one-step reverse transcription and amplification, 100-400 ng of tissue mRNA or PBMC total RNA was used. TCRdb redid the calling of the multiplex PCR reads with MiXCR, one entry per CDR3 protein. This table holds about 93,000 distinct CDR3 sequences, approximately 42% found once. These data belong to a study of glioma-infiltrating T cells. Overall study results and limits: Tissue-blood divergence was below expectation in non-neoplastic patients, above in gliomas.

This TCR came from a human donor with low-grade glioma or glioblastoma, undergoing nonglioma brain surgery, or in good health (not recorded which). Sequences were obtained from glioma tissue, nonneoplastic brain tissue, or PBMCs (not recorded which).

CDR3 region: CASSLHPTSGSVRNEQFF. The CDR3 nucleotides read TGTGCCAGCAGCCTCCACCCGACTAGCGGGTCCGTCCGGAATGAGCAGTTCTTC. V is TRBV7-2 and J is TRBJ2-1; 10 bases are a match to TRBD2. Germline V gene data show CDR1 as SGHTA and CDR2 as FQGNSA. V lost 5 bases, J lost 7 bases, and 17 bases stayed unmatched. This CDR3 is 18 amino acids long. The full variable domain, completed using reference TRBV7-2 and TRBJ2-1, is GAGVSQSPSNKVTEKGKDVELRCDPISGHTALYWYRQSLGQGLEFLIYFQGNSAPDKSGLPSDRFSAERTGGSVSTLTIQRTQQEDSAVYLCASSLHPTSGSVRNEQFFGPGTRLTVL.